Listed here are 20 T cell receptor beta chains from one sample, sequenced in a study of post-analysis software for immune sequencing data. Findings and caveats of the study: Compared with controls, patients had more of about 5 TRBV segments, including TRBV5-6, TRBV5-1 and TRBV20-1.

Their antigens are not known. The TCR beta cDNA libraries carried unique molecular identifiers. One entry per CDR3 protein, called by TCRdb with MiXCR from the PCR reads. Seen here are roughly 730,000 distinct CDR3 sequences, roughly 29% observed once, and the top ten hold 0.5% to 0.6%. The specimen sequenced was blood. The receptors stem from a girl aged 5-17 years with multiple sclerosis.

This clonotype was counted between two and nine times. V gene TRBV28 combines with J gene TRBJ2-7, with 7 positions matching TRBD1. With V trimmed by 8 bases and J by 2 bases, 15 bases remained unmatched. The germline gives CDR1 MDHEN, CDR2 SYDVKM. The CDR3 sequence is 16 residues long. The CDR3 protein is CASVELQGFCPYEQYF. The CDR3 region has the DNA TGTGCCAGCGTTGAACTACAGGGGTTTTGTCCCTACGAGCAGTACTTC.

This chain connects TRBV4-1 to TRBJ2-5; D not resolved. Per the germline V gene, CDR1 is MGHRA and CDR2 is YSYEKL. The CDR3 consists of 15 residues. V lost 1 base and J lost 4, with 13 bases in between. CDR3 coding DNA: TGCGCCAGCAGCCAAGTAAGGACGGAACGAGAGACCCAGTACTTC. This translates into CASSQVRTERETQYF.

The chain combines TRBV29-1 with TRBJ2-3; D is possibly TRBD2 (6 bases). The germline CDR1 and CDR2 sequences are SQVTM and ANQGSEA. V lost 2 bases and J lost 1, with 13 bases in between. This CDR3 region has 15 residues. CDR3 residues: CSVELSGSRTDTQYF. For the CDR3, the DNA is TGCAGCGTTGAATTAAGCGGGTCCCGCACAGATACGCAGTATTTT.

The V call is TRBV27, the J call TRBJ1-1; 11 positions match TRBD1. CDR1 is MNHEY, CDR2 SMNVEV, per germline (reference sequence). CDR3 length equals 16 residues. V lost 5 bases to trimming and J lost 0 bases; unmatched junction nucleotides: 5. CDR3 sequence reads: CASSLGTGGLNTEAFF. The CDR3, as DNA: TGTGCCAGCAGTCTTGGGACAGGGGGGCTGAACACTGAAGCTTTCTTT.

This clonotype was recorded a few times. The rearrangement uses TRBV27 and TRBJ1-6, with D uncertain. The CDR3 covers 19 residues. V lost 3 bases, J lost 9 bases, and 27 bases lay in between. CDR1 and CDR2 (germline): MNHEY, SMNVEV (reference sequence). CDR3 region: CASSFRTLGRGGYVSPLHF. In nucleotides, the CDR3 is TGTGCCAGCAGTTTTCGAACCCTCGGGCGGGGTGGTTATGTTTCACCCCTCCACTTT.

The rearrangement uses TRBV20-1 and TRBJ2-1; tentative D call: TRBD1 (6 bases). With 5 bases removed from V and 6 bases from J, the gap between germline ends came to 20 bases. This CDR3 has 15 residues. Germline V gene sequence: CDR1 DFQATT, CDR2 SNEGSKA (reference sequence). The CDR3 sequence is CSAHHMNRVLNEQFF. The CDR3, as DNA: TGCAGTGCTCACCATATGAACAGGGTCCTCAATGAGCAGTTCTTC.

This clonotype has a count of ten or more. The CDR3, as DNA: TGTGCCACCAGCAGAGATCTAGAAGAGACCCAGTACTTC. Its translation: CATSRDLEETQYF. The chain uses TRBV15 and TRBJ2-5; D is undetermined. In germline, CDR1 is LNHNV, CDR2 YYDKDF (reference sequence). The CDR3 loop spans 13 amino acids. V was pared by 0 bases and J by 3 bases, with 5 bases between.

This chain links TRBV29-1 with TRBJ1-2; perhaps TRBD1 as D (6 bases). Germline lookup yields CDR1 SQVTM and CDR2 ANQGSEA. The CDR3 extends over 13 amino acids. With 6 bases removed from V and 3 bases from J, the gap between germline ends came to 14 bases. CDR3 residues: CSVASGEDYGYTF. For the CDR3, the DNA is TGCAGCGTAGCGTCAGGGGAGGACTATGGCTACACCTTC.

In this sample, this clonotype turned up many times. The genes are TRBV7-2 and TRBJ2-5; no clear D gene. The CDR3 runs to 12 residues. Deletions cut 5 bases from V and 2 bases from J, with 6 bases between. Germline loops: CDR1 SGHTA, CDR2 FQGNSA. In DNA form, the CDR3 reads TGTGCCAGCAGCGCCCAACAAGAGACCCAGTACTTC. Translated, it gives CASSAQQETQYF.

The CDR3 loop is CASRQTSGGDSETQYF. The CDR3 DNA sequence: TGTGCCAGCAGACAGACTAGCGGGGGTGACTCTGAGACCCAGTACTTC. This sequence joins TRBV28 and TRBJ2-5, with 12 bases fitting TRBD2. V dropped 6 bases and J dropped 5; count of bases not matched to a gene: 10. This CDR3 is built from 16 residues. Germline CDR1 MDHEN, CDR2 SYDVKM.

There are a few counts of this clonotype. V gene TRBV7-2 combines with J gene TRBJ2-7, with 8 bases identical to TRBD2. CDR1 is SGHTA and CDR2 is FQGNSA in the germline V gene. The CDR3 loop spans 16 amino acids. The V gene end was trimmed by 3 bases and the J gene end by 5 bases; junction bases not matched to a gene: 12. CDR3 in DNA: TGTGCCAGCAGCTTCGTCCTAGCGGGTGTTAGGGACGAGCAGTACTTC. The encoded protein is CASSFVLAGVRDEQYF.

The V call is TRBV27, the J call TRBJ2-5; 10 bases are a match to TRBD2. CDR1 is MNHEY and CDR2 is SMNVEV in the germline V gene (reference sequence). The CDR3 extends over 15 amino acids. J was trimmed by 3 bases and V by 2 bases; bases with no gene match: 3. The CDR3 DNA sequence: TGTGCCAGCAGTTTAAGCGGGGGGGCCGAAGAGACCCAGTACTTC. Translation: CASSLSGGAEETQYF.

The chain has TRBV7-9 and TRBJ2-1; D is unresolved. The germline V and J ends were trimmed by 4 bases and 8 bases, with 24 bases remaining between them. Germline-derived CDR1 and CDR2 are SEHNR and FQNEAQ (reference sequence). There are 17 residues in the CDR3. The CDR3 region is CASSSNLRALPMDEQFF. The CDR3 DNA reads TGTGCCAGCAGCTCGAACCTTCGGGCCTTGCCCATGGATGAGCAGTTCTTC. Based on the CDR3 plus reference TRBV7-9 and TRBJ2-1, the full variable domain is DTGVSQNPRHKITKRGQNVTFRCDPISEHNRLYWYRQTLGQGPEFLTYFQNEAQLEKSRLLSDRFSAERPKGSFSTLEIQRTEQGDSAMYLCASSSNLRALPMDEQFFGPGTRLTVL.

A few counts support this clonotype. The chain links TRBV20-1 to TRBJ2-7; possible D gene TRBD1, 5 bases. The CDR3 is 15 residues long. Trimming stripped 2 bases from V and 1 base from J, with 15 bases between. The germline V gene encodes CDR1 DFQATT and CDR2 SNEGSKA (reference sequence). CDR3 coding DNA: TGCAGTGCTAGACCGAGGACACAACTATCCTACGAGCAGTACTTC. Translating gives CSARPRTQLSYEQYF.

Notes on this clonotype: A much larger clone differs by one base, so this may be a read error. The chain links TRBV6-6 to TRBJ2-3, with 9 bases fitting TRBD1. CDR1 is MNHNY and CDR2 is SVGAGI in the germline V gene (reference sequence). The length of the CDR3 is 12 residues. Trimming took 10 bases from V and 8 from J; bases not matched to a gene: 7. The CDR3 sequence: CATGQGSGTQYF. For the CDR3, the DNA is TGTGCCACGGGACAGGGCTCAGGTACGCAGTATTTT.

A note on this clonotype: This may stem from a read error, because a much larger clone lies one nucleotide away. This chain links TRBV14 with TRBJ2-1; maybe TRBD2 (6 bases). Per germline, CDR1 SGHDN and CDR2 FVKESK. The CDR3 has 14 amino acids. The chain's CDR3 is CAGSQALGGNEQFF. CDR3 coding DNA: TGTGCCGGCAGCCAAGCTCTGGGAGGTAATGAGCAGTTCTTC.

The rearrangement links TRBV28 to TRBJ2-7; D possibly corresponds to TRBD1 (5 bases). The CDR3 totals 15 residues. Germline loops: CDR1 MDHEN, CDR2 SYDVKM. Deletions cut 2 bases from V and 1 base from J, with 12 bases between. CDR3 in amino acids: CASSLQRQRSYEQYF. CDR3 sequence (DNA): TGTGCCAGCAGTTTACAGAGACAGAGATCCTACGAGCAGTACTTC.

The chain uses TRBV7-6 and TRBJ2-3; D is possibly TRBD2 (7 bases). CDR3 length equals 16 residues. Germline V gives CDR1 SGHVS, CDR2 FNYEAQ. The V end lost 1 base, the J end lost 1 base, and 12 bases lay between the germline ends. CDR3: CASSLGKGGRTDTQYF. Here the CDR3 DNA reads TGTGCCAGCAGCTTAGGGAAGGGGGGGCGCACAGATACGCAGTATTTT.

The chain uses TRBV6-5 and TRBJ1-2; maybe TRBD1 (5 bases). V was shortened by 6 bases and J by 6 bases, with 11 bases between the two germline ends. Germline CDR1 and CDR2: MNHEY and SVGAGI. This CDR3 region has 12 residues. CDR3 sequence (DNA): TGTGCCAGCAGGGCCGGGGGGAATGGCTACACCTTC. As protein: CASRAGGNGYTF.

This clonotype was observed many times. The genes are TRBV12-3 or TRBV12-4 and TRBJ2-1; 8 nucleotides agree with TRBD2. The V and J ends lost 6 bases and 4 bases, in that order; junction bases with no gene match: 11. The CDR3 contains 16 residues. The CDR3 sequence is CASSPTSGGAYNEQFF. CDR3 in DNA: TGTGCCAGCAGCCCAACTAGCGGAGGGGCTTACAATGAGCAGTTCTTC.